The clone carrying this T cell receptor beta chain has at least ten counts. Its antigen is as yet unknown. This specimen comes from a study of T cell repertoires in cytomegalovirus infection. Study details: Carrying CMV and the relevant HLA type showed in public TCR beta signatures. General study findings and limits: Dominating the ex vivo response were HLA-C-restricted CMV-specific TCR beta clonotypes. People with CMV and the relevant HLA were identified by cumulative public TCR beta family frequency.

Via MiXCR, TCRdb re-called the reads, giving one row per CDR3 protein. The data show 200,000 to 300,000 distinct CDR3 sequences, with approximately 9.1% seen just once and roughly 16% held by the top ten. Germline values: CDR1 SGHTA, CDR2 FQGNSA. The CDR3 has 16 residues. Germline trimming cut 6 bases from V and 0 bases from J; bases unmatched to any gene: 9. Sequenced material: PBMCs. The V gene is TRBV7-2, the J gene TRBJ1-1; 8 nucleotides agree with TRBD1. This receptor was identified in a human donor in good health (CMV status not recorded). Some clones in this sample may be carry-over from other donors' samples. The chain's CDR3 is CASREDRVSLNTEAFF. DNA for the CDR3: TGTGCCAGCAGGGAGGACAGGGTGAGTTTGAACACTGAAGCTTTCTTT.